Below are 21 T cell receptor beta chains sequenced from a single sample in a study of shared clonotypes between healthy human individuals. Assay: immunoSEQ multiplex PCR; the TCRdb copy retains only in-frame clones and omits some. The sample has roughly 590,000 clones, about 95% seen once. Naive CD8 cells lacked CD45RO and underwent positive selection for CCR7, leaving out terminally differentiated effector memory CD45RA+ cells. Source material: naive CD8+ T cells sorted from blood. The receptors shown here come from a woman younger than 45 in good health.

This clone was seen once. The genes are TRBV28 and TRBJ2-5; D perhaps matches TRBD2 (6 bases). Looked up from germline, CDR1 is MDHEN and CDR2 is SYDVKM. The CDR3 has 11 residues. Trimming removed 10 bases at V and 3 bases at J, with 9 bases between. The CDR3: CATSAEETQYF. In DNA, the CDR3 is TGTGCCACTAGCGCCGAAGAGACCCAGTACTTC.

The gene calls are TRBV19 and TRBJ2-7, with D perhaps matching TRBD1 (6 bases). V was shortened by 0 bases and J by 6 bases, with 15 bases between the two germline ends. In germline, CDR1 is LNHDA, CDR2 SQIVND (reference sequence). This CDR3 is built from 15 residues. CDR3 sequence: CASSIDVGAPREQYF. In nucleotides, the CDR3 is TGTGCCAGTAGTATAGATGTGGGGGCGCCTCGCGAGCAGTACTTC.

The CDR3 here is CASTQTGETQYF. Here the CDR3 DNA reads TGTGCCAGTACCCAAACCGGGGAGACCCAGTACTTC. This rearrangement joins TRBV28 to TRBJ2-5; D is unresolved. Germline CDR1 reads MDHEN; CDR2 reads SYDVKM. There are 12 residues in the CDR3. V was cut by 9 bases and J by 5 bases, with 13 bases left in between. Together with reference TRBV28 and TRBJ2-5, the CDR3 gives the full variable domain: DVKVTQSSRYLVKRTGEKVFLECVQDMDHENMFWYRQDPGLGLRLIYFSYDVKMKEKGDIPEGYSVSREKKERFSLILESASTNQTSMYLCASTQTGETQYFGPGTRLLVL.

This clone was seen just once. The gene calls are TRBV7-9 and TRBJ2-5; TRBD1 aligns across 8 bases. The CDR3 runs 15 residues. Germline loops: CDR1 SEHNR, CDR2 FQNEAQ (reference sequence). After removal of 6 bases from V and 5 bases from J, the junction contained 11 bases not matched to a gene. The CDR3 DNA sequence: TGTGCCAGCAGAGGGACAGGAACCTCATGGGAGACCCAGTACTTC. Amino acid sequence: CASRGTGTSWETQYF. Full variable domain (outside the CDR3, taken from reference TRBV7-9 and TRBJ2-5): DTGVSQNPRHKITKRGQNVTFRCDPISEHNRLYWYRQTLGQGPEFLTYFQNEAQLEKSRLLSDRFSAERPKGSFSTLEIQRTEQGDSAMYLCASRGTGTSWETQYFGPGTRLLVL.

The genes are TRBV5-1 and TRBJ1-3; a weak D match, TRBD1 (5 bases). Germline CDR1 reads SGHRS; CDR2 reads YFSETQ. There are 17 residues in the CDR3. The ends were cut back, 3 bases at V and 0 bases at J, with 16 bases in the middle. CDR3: CASSWIPTGISGNTIYF. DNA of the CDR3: TGCGCCAGCAGCTGGATCCCCACAGGAATCTCTGGAAACACCATATATTTT. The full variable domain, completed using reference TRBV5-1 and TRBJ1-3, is KAGVTQTPRYLIKTRGQQVTLSCSPISGHRSVSWYQQTPGQGLQFLFEYFSETQRNKGNFPGRFSGRQFSNSRSEMNVSTLELGDSALYLCASSWIPTGISGNTIYFGEGSWLTVV.

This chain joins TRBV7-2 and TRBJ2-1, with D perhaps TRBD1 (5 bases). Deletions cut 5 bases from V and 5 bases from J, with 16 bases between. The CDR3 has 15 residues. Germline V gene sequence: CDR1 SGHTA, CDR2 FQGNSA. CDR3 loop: CASSHRRPENNEQFF. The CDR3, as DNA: TGTGCCAGCAGCCACAGGCGCCCAGAAAACAATGAGCAGTTCTTC.

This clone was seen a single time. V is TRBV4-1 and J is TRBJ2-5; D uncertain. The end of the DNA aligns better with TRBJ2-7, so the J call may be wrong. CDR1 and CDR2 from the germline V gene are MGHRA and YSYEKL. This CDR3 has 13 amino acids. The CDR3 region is CASSQDLEDEQYF. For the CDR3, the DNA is TGCGCCAGCAGCCAAGATTTAGAGGACGAGCAGTACTTC.

The CDR3 here is CASSAGTSGTDTQYF. The CDR3 DNA sequence: TGTGCCAGTAGTGCCGGGACTAGCGGCACAGATACGCAGTATTTT. V is TRBV19 and J is TRBJ2-3, with 10 bases that match TRBD2. The V and J ends lost 5 bases and 1 base, in that order; junction bases with no gene match: 3. The CDR3 covers 15 residues. Germline CDR1 LNHDA, CDR2 SQIVND (reference sequence).

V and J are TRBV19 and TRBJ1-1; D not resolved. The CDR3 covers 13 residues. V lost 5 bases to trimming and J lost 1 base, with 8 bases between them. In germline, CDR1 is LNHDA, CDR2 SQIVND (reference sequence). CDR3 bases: TGTGCCAGTAGTGTTTGGACGAACACTGAAGCTTTCTTT. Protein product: CASSVWTNTEAFF.

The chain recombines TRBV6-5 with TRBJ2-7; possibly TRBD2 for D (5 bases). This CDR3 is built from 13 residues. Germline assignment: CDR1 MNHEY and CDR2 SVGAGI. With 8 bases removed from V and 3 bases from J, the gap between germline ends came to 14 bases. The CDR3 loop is CASGQAENYEQYF. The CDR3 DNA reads TGTGCCAGCGGGCAAGCGGAGAACTACGAGCAGTACTTC.

As DNA, the CDR3 is TGTGCCAGCAGCTTGGCCTCCCAGAGTGAAGCTTTCTTT. Protein sequence: CASSLASQSEAFF. The chain joins TRBV5-6 to TRBJ1-1; no clear D gene. This CDR3 has 13 residues. V gave up 0 bases and J gave up 7 bases, with 10 bases separating them. CDR1 is SGHDT and CDR2 is YYEEEE in the germline V gene.

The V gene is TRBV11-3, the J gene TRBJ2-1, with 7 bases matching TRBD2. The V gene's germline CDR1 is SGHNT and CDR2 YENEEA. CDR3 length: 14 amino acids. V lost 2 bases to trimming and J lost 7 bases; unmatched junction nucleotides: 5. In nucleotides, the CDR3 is TGTGCCAGCAGCTTAACGGGCGGGAGAAATGAGCAGTTCTTC. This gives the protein CASSLTGGRNEQFF.

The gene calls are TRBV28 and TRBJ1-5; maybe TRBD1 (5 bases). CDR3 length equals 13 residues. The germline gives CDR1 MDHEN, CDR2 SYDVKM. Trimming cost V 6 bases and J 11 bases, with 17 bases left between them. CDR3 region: CASRRSGATAQHF. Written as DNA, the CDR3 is TGTGCCAGCAGGCGATCCGGGGCCACCGCCCAGCATTTT.

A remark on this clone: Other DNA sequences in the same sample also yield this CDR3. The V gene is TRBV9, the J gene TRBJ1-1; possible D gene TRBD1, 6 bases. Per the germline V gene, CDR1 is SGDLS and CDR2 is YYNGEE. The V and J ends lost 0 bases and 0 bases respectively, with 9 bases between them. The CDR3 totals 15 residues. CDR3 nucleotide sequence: TGTGCCAGCAGCGTAGCCCAGGGGCTGAACACTGAAGCTTTCTTT. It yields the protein CASSVAQGLNTEAFF.

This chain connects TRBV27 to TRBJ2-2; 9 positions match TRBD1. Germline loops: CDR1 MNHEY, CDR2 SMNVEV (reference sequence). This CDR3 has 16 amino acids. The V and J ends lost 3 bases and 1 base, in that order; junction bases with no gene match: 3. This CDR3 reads CASSFWDRVNTGELFF. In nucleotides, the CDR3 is TGTGCCAGCAGTTTCTGGGACAGGGTGAACACCGGGGAGCTGTTTTTT.

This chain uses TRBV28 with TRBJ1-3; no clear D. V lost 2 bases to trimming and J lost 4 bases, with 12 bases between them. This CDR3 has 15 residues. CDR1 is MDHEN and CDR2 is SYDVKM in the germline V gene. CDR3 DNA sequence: TGTGCCAGCAGTTTAAACGGCAGGCGCGGAAACACCATATATTTT. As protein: CASSLNGRRGNTIYF.

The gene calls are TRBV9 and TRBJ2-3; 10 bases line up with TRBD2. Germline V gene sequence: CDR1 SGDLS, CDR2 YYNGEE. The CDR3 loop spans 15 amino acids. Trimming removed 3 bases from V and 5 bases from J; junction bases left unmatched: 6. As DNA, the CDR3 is TGTGCCAGCAGCGCCGAATCTAGCGGGAGAGATACGCAGTATTTT. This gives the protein CASSAESSGRDTQYF.

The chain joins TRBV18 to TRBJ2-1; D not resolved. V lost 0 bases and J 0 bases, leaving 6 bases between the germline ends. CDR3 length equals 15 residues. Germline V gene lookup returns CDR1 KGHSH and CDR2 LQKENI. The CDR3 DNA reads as TGTGCCAGCTCACCACCGGACGCCTCCTACAATGAGCAGTTCTTC. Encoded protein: CASSPPDASYNEQFF.

This CDR3 is CAISEFEGTEAFF. DNA for the CDR3: TGTGCCATCAGTGAGTTTGAAGGGACTGAAGCTTTCTTT. The chain combines TRBV10-3 with TRBJ1-1; D remains ambiguous. The germline V and J ends were trimmed by 1 base and 5 bases, with 8 bases remaining between them. The CDR3 contains 13 residues. Per germline, CDR1 ENHRY and CDR2 SYGVKD.

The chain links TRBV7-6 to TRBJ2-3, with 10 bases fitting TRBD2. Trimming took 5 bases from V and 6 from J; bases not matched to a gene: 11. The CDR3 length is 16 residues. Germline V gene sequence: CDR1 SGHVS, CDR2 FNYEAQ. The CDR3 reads CASSLLSSGSVDTQYF. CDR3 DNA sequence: TGTGCCAGCAGCCTCCTCTCTAGCGGGAGTGTTGATACGCAGTATTTT.

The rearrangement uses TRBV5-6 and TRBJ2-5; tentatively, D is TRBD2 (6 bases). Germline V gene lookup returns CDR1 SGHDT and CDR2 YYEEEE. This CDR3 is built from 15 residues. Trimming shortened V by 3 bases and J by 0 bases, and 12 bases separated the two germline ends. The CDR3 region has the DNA TGTGCCAGCAGCTGGGGCGGGAATTACCAAGAGACCCAGTACTTC. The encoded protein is CASSWGGNYQETQYF.